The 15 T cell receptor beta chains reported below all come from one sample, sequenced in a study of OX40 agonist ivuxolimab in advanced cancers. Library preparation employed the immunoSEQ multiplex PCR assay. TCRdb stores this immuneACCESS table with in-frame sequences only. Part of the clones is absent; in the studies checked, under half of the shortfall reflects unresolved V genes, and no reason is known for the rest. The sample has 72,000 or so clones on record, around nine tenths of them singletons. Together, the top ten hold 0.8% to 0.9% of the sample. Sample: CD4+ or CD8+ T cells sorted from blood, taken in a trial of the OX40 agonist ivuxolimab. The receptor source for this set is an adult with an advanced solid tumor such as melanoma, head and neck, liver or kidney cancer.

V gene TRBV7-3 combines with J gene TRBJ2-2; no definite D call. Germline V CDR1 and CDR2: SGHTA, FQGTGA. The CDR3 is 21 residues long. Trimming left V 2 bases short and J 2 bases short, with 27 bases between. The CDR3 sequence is CASSLLPPSPTKPLNTGELFF. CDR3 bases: TGTGCCAGCAGCTTATTACCCCCGTCACCCACGAAACCCTTAAACACCGGGGAGCTGTTTTTT.

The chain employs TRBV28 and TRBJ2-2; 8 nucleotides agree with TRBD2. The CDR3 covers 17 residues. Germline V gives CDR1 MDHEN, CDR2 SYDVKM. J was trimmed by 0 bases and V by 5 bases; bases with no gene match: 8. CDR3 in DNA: TGTGCCAGCAGTAACCTAGCGGGCAAGGCGAACACCGGGGAGCTGTTTTTT. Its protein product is CASSNLAGKANTGELFF.

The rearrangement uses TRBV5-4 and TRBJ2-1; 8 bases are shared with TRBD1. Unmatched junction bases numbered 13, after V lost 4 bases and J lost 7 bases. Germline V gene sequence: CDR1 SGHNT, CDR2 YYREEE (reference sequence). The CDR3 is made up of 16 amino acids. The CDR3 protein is CASSTPDRVESNEQFF. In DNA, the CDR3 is TGTGCCAGCAGCACTCCGGACAGGGTCGAGTCTAATGAGCAGTTCTTC.

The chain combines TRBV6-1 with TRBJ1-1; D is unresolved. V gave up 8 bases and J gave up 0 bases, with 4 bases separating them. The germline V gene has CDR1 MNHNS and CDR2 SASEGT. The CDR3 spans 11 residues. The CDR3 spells CASRLNTEAFF. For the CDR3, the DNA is TGTGCCAGCCGGCTGAACACTGAAGCTTTCTTT.

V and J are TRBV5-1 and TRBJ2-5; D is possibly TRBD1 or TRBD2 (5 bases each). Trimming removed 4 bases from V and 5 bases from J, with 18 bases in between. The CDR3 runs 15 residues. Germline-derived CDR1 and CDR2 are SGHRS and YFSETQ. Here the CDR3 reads CASSPEGTMPETQYF. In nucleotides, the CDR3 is TGCGCCAGCAGCCCGGAAGGGACGATGCCGGAGACCCAGTACTTC.

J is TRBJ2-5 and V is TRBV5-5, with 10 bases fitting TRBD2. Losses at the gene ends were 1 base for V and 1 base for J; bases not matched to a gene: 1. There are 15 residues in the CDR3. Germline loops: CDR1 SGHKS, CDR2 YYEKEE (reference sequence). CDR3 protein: CASSLLAGVQETQYF. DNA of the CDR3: TGTGCCAGCAGCTTGCTAGCGGGAGTCCAAGAGACCCAGTACTTC. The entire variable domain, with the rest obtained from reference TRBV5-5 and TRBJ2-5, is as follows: DAGVTQSPTHLIKTRGQQVTLRCSPISGHKSVSWYQQVLGQGPQFIFQYYEKEERGRGNFPDRFSARQFPNYSSELNVNALLLGDSALYLCASSLLAGVQETQYFGPGTRLLVL.

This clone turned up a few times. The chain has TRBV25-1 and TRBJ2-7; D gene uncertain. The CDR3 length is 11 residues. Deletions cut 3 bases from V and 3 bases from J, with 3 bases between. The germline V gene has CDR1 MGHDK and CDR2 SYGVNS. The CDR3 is CASSDLYEQYF. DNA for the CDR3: TGTGCCAGCAGTGACCTCTACGAGCAGTACTTC.

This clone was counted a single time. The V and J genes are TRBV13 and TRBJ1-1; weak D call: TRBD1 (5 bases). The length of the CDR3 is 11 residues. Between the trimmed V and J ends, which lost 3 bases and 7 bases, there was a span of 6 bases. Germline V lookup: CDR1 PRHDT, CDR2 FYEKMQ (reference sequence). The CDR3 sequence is CASSLTVEAFF. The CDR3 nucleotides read TGTGCCAGCAGCTTGACAGTTGAAGCTTTCTTT. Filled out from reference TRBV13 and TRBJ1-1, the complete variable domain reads AAGVIQSPRHLIKEKRETATLKCYPIPRHDTVYWYQQGPGQDPQFLISFYEKMQSDKGSIPDRFSAQQFSDYHSELNMSSLELGDSALYFCASSLTVEAFFGQGTRLTVV.

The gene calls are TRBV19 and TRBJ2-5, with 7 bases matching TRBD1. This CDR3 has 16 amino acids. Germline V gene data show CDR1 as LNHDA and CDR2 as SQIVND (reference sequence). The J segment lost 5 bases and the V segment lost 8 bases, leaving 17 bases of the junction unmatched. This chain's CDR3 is CASSSRDSRPGETQYF. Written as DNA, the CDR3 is TGTGCCAGTTCCTCAAGGGACAGTCGACCGGGGGAGACCCAGTACTTC.

The CDR3 DNA reads TGTGCCAGCACGGGACTAGCGACCCAAGAGACCCAGTACTTC. This translates into CASTGLATQETQYF. V is TRBV6-5 and J is TRBJ2-5; TRBD2 matches 10 bases. Trimming removed 7 bases from V and 1 base from J; junction bases left unmatched: 3. This CDR3 spans 14 amino acids. Germline V lookup: CDR1 MNHEY, CDR2 SVGAGI.

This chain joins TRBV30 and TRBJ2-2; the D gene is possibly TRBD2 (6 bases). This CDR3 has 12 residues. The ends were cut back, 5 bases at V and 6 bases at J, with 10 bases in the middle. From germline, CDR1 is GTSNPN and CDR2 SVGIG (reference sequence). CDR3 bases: TGTGCCTGGCATCGCGGGGCCGGGGAGCTGTTTTTT. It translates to CAWHRGAGELFF.

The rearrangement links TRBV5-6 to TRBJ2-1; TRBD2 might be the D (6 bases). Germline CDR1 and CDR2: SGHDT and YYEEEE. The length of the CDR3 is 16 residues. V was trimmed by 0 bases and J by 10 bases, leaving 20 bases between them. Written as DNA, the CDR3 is TGTGCCAGCAGCTTGGCCGGAGTAGGCCCCGGAGGGGAGCAGTTCTTC. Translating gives CASSLAGVGPGGEQFF.

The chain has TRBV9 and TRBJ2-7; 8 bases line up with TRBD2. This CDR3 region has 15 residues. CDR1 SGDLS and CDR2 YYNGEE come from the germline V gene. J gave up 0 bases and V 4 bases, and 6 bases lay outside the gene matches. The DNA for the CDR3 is TGTGCCAGCAGCCCGACCGGGACTAGCTCCTACGAGCAGTACTTC. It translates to CASSPTGTSSYEQYF.

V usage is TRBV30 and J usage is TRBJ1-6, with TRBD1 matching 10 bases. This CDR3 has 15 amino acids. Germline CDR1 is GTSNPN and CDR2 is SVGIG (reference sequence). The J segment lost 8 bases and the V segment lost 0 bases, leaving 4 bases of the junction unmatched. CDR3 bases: TGTGCCTGGAGTGTTCGGGGACAGGGGCATTCACCCCTCCACTTT. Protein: CAWSVRGQGHSPLHF.

As DNA, the CDR3 is TGTGCCAGCAGCTTAGTGCCTCCGGCCGCCGCCTATGGCTACACCTTC. Amino acids: CASSLVPPAAAYGYTF. The rearrangement uses TRBV11-2 and TRBJ1-2; no firm D call. This CDR3 region has 16 residues. The germline V and J ends were trimmed by 1 base and 4 bases, with 16 bases remaining between them. The V gene's germline CDR1 is SGHAT and CDR2 FQNNGV.